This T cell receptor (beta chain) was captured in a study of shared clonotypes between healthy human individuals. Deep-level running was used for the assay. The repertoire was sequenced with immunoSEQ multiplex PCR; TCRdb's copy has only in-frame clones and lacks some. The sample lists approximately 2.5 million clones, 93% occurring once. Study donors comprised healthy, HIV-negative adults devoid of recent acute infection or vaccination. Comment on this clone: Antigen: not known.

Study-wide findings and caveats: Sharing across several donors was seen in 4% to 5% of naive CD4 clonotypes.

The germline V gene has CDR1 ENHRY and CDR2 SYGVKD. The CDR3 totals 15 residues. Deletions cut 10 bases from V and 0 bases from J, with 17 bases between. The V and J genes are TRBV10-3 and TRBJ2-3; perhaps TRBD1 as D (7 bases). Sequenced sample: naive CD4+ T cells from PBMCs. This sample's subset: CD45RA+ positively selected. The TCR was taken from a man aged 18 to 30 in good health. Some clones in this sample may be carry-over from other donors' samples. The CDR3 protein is CATRAGGPSTDTQYF. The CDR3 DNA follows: TGTGCCACACGGGCAGGGGGGCCAAGCACAGATACGCAGTATTTT.